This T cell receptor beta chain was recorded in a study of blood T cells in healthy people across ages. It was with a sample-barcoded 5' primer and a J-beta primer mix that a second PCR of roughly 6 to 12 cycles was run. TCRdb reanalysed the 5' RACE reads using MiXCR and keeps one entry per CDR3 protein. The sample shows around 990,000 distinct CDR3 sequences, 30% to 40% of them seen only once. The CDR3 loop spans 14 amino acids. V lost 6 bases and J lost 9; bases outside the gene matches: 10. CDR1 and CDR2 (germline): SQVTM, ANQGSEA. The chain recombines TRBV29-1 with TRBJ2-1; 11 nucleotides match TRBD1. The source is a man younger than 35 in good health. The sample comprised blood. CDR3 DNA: TGCAGCGTGTCCCGGACAGGGGGCAGTAGTGAGCAGTTCTTC. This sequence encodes CSVSRTGGSSEQFF.